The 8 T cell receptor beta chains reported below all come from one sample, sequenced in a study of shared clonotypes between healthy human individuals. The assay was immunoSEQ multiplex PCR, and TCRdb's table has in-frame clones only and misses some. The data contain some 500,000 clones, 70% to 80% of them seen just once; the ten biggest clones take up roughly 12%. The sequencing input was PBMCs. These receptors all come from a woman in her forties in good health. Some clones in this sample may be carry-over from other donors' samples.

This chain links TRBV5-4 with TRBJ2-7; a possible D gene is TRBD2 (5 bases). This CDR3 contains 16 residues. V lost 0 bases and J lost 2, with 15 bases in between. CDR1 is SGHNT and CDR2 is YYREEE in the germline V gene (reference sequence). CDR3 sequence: CASSLALGELTYEQYF. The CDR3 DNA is TGTGCCAGCAGCTTGGCCCTGGGAGAGTTGACCTACGAGCAGTACTTC.

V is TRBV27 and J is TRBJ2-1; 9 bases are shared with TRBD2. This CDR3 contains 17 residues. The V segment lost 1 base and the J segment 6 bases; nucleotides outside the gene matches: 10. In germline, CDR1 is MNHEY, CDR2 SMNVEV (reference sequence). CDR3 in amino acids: CASSLWGRLAGLNEQFF. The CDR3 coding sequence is TGTGCCAGCAGTTTATGGGGTCGGCTAGCGGGACTCAATGAGCAGTTCTTC.

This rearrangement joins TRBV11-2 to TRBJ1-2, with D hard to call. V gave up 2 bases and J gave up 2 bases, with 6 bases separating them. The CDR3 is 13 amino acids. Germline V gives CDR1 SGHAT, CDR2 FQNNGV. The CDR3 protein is CASSLMGNYGYTF. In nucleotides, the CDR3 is TGTGCCAGCAGCTTAATGGGGAACTATGGCTACACCTTC. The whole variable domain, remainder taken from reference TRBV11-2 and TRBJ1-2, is EAGVAQSPRYKIIEKRQSVAFWCNPISGHATLYWYQQILGQGPKLLIQFQNNGVVDDSQLPKDRFSAERLKGVDSTLKIQPAKLEDSAVYLCASSLMGNYGYTFGSGTRLTVV.

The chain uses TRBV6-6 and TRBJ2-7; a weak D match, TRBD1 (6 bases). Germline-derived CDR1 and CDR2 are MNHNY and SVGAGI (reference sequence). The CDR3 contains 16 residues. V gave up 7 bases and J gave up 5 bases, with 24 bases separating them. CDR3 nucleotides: TGTGCCAGCACCCAACGGGGTGGCAGGGGAGTCCACGAGCAGTACTTC. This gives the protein CASTQRGGRGVHEQYF.

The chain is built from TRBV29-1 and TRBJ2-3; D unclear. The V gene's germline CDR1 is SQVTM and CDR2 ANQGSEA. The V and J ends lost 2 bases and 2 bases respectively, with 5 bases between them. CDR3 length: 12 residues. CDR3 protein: CSVEPDTDTQYF. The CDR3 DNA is TGCAGCGTTGAACCCGACACAGATACGCAGTATTTT.

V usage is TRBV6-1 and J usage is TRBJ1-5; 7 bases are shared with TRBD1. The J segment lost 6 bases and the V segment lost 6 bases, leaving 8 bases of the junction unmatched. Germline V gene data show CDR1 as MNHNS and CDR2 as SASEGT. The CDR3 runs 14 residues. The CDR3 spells CASRLAGGFQPQHF. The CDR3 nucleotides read TGTGCCAGCAGGTTGGCAGGGGGGTTTCAGCCCCAGCATTTT.

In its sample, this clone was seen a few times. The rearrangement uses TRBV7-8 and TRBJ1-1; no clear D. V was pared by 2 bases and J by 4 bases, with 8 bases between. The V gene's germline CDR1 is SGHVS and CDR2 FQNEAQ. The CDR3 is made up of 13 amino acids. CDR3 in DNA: TGTGCCAGCAGCTTAAACAGACGCACTGAAGCTTTCTTT. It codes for CASSLNRRTEAFF.

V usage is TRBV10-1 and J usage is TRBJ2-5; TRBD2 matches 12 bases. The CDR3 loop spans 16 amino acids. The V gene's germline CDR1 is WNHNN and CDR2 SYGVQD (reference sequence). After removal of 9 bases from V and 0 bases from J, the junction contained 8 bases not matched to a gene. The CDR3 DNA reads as TGCGCCAGGGTACAAGGACTAGCGGGAAACCAAGAGACCCAGTACTTC. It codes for CARVQGLAGNQETQYF.